The 8 T cell receptor beta chains given below trace back to one sample, sequenced in a study of CD8+ T cells in alopecia areata. cDNA reverse transcribed from extracted RNA served as the sequencing template. This table comes from immunoSEQ multiplex PCR, and its TCRdb copy is limited to in-frame clones, with some not included. The sample includes some 110,000 clones, none of them occurring once. The source material was lesional skin. The receptors were gathered from a C3H/HeJ mouse with alopecia areata. The strain's MHC: H2-k.

This clone was detected only a few times. Gene names follow the mouse nomenclature. The read terminates 4 residues before the CDR3 end, so the remaining end is supplied by the germline J gene. This sequence joins TRBV14 and TRBJ2-2; D call uncertain. Germline lookup yields CDR1 SGHDT and CDR2 FRDEAV. V lost 5 bases, J lost 1 base, and 6 bases lay in between. The CDR3 consists of 13 residues. The CDR3 here is CASRQINTGQLYF. The DNA read from the CDR3 is TGTGCCAGCAGACAAATAAACACCGGG.

This clone has a handful of counts. Gene names and germline match the mouse. With the read ending 4 residues before the CDR3 end, the germline J gene is used to fill in that end. J is TRBJ2-1 and V is TRBV19; 12 nucleotides agree with TRBD2. J lost 6 bases, V lost 7 bases, and 2 bases had no gene match. Germline CDR1 is FNHDT and CDR2 is SITEND (reference sequence). The CDR3 spans 13 residues. The CDR3 sequence is CASDWGGGAEQFF. CDR3 DNA (partial): TGTGCCAGCGACTGGGGGGGCGGTGCT.

This clone has a count of ten or more. The gene names here belong to mouse. The observed sequence ends 4 residues before the CDR3 terminus, with the missing tail filled in from the germline J gene. The chain couples TRBV13-3 to TRBJ2-5, with TRBD2 identical over 9 bases. Unmatched junction bases numbered 6, after V lost 4 bases and J lost 0 bases. CDR3 length equals 16 residues. Germline V gene lookup returns CDR1 NNHDY and CDR2 SYVADS. CDR3 protein: CASSPDWGFNQDTQYF. The part of the CDR3 DNA that was read is TGTGCCAGCAGTCCTGACTGGGGGTTTAACCAAGAC.

With respect to this clone: Gene names and germline match the mouse. The missing CDR3 end, 4 residues past where the read stops, is filled in from the germline J gene. The gene calls are TRBV19 and TRBJ2-1; 8 bases map to TRBD2. This CDR3 region has 15 residues. The germline V gene encodes CDR1 FNHDT and CDR2 SITEND (reference sequence). Trimming took 1 base from V and 3 from J; bases not matched to a gene: 3. CDR3 protein: CASSIMGGVYAEQFF. The DNA read from the CDR3 is TGTGCCAGCAGTATAATGGGGGGGGTCTATGCT.

This clone was observed a handful of times. Germline and genes: mouse. The read terminates 4 residues before the CDR3 end, so the remaining end is supplied by the germline J gene. The chain is built from TRBV13-3 and TRBJ1-2; D might be TRBD1 (6 bases). Trimming shortened V by 3 bases and J by 0 bases, and 9 bases separated the two germline ends. CDR1 and CDR2 (germline): NNHDY, SYVADS. The CDR3 contains 14 residues. The CDR3 is CASSADRTNSDYTF. Incomplete CDR3 DNA: TGTGCCAGCAGTGCGGACAGAACAAACTCC.

This clone came up a few times. Gene names are the mouse ones. The read finishes 4 residues shy of the CDR3 end, and the germline J gene is used to complete it. The chain combines TRBV13-1 with TRBJ2-3, with 8 bases lining up with TRBD1. This CDR3 comprises 15 residues. Trimming removed 1 base from V and 3 bases from J; junction bases left unmatched: 4. Germline V gene lookup returns CDR1 NSHNY and CDR2 SYGAGN. CDR3 DNA, as far as it was read: TGTGCCAGCAGTGATCAAGGGACAGGAGCAGAA. Amino acid sequence: CASSDQGTGAE. The full CDR3 reads CASSDQGTGAETLYF.

The table lists this clone with a few counts. Each gene name is a mouse one. With the read ending 4 residues before the CDR3 end, the germline J gene is used to fill in that end. The rearrangement links TRBV13-3 to TRBJ2-5; no definite D call. The CDR3 consists of 12 residues. Germline CDR1 is NNHDY and CDR2 is SYVADS. CDR3 DNA (partial): TGTGCCAGCAGTGAAAATTGGGAC. This gives the protein CASSENWD. The full CDR3 protein is CASSENWDTQYF. Together with reference TRBV13-3 and TRBJ2-5, the CDR3 gives the full variable domain: EAAVTQSPRSKVAVTGGKVTLSCHQTNNHDYMYWYRQDTGHGLRLIHYSYVADSTEKGDIPDGYKASRPSQENFSLILELASLSQTAVYFCASSENWDTQYFGPGTRLLVL.

A remark on this clone: Gene names and germline match the mouse. Read sequence stops 4 residues before the CDR3 end, and the germline J gene provides the missing end. This chain uses TRBV19 with TRBJ2-3; D is ambiguous. The CDR3 consists of 13 residues. Germline-derived CDR1 and CDR2 are FNHDT and SITEND (reference sequence). V was clipped by 2 bases and J by 4 bases, with 8 bases between them. The DNA read from the CDR3 is TGTGCCAGCAGTATTAAACTTTCAGAA. This codes for CASSIKLSE. The entire CDR3 protein is CASSIKLSETLYF.